The 18 T cell receptor beta chains in this list originate from one sample, sequenced in a study of blood T cell repertoires in COVID-19. The protocol was immunoSEQ multiplex PCR, while the TCRdb copy is restricted to in-frame clones and leaves out a portion. The table includes around 220,000 clones, around 87% detected once. Sequencing was done on a sample of PBMCs or T cells enriched from blood (not recorded which). The receptors were gathered from a woman in her twenties or thirties with acute COVID-19.

The chain uses TRBV6-5 and TRBJ1-4, with D uncertain. This CDR3 region has 14 residues. Germline V gene lookup returns CDR1 MNHEY and CDR2 SVGAGI. V gave up 0 bases and J gave up 4 bases, with 6 bases separating them. The CDR3 DNA reads TGTGCCAGCAGTTACTCGGGGAGTAATGAAAAACTGTTTTTT. Encoded protein: CASSYSGSNEKLFF.

The table lists this clone with a count of one. The chain combines TRBV12-3 or TRBV12-4 with TRBJ1-2; 11 bases line up with TRBD1. After removal of 3 bases from V and 8 bases from J, the junction contained 2 bases not matched to a gene. This CDR3 contains 13 residues. The chain's CDR3 is CASSLGDRGGYTF. As DNA, the CDR3 is TGTGCCAGCAGTTTGGGGGACAGGGGGGGCTACACCTTC.

This sequence joins TRBV4-3 and TRBJ1-2; a weak D match, TRBD1 (6 bases). V was pared by 0 bases and J by 7 bases, with 15 bases between. Germline V gene lookup returns CDR1 LGHNA and CDR2 YSLEER. This CDR3 has 15 residues. CDR3 nucleotides: TGCGCCAGCAGCCAAGAGGTCACAGGGCGACGTGGCTACACCTTC. Translating gives CASSQEVTGRRGYTF.

The chain combines TRBV9 with TRBJ2-3; D may be TRBD2 (6 bases). Deletions cut 2 bases from V and 6 bases from J, with 13 bases between. CDR1 SGDLS and CDR2 YYNGEE come from the germline V gene. This CDR3 has 14 residues. The CDR3 reads CASSVAGSGDTQYF. CDR3 DNA sequence: TGTGCCAGCAGCGTTGCGGGGTCCGGGGATACGCAGTATTTT.

CDR3: CASSFSKGNYGYTF. The CDR3 coding sequence is TGTGCCAGCAGTTTTTCCAAGGGGAATTATGGCTACACCTTC. The chain carries TRBV27 and TRBJ1-2, with D perhaps TRBD1 (5 bases). Deletions cut 3 bases from V and 5 bases from J, with 13 bases between. This CDR3 spans 14 amino acids. Germline loops: CDR1 MNHEY, CDR2 SMNVEV (reference sequence).

This sequence joins TRBV28 and TRBJ1-5; 8 bases are a match to TRBD1. The CDR3 contains 15 residues. J was trimmed by 1 base and V by 5 bases; bases with no gene match: 4. Germline V gene sequence: CDR1 MDHEN, CDR2 SYDVKM. The CDR3 region has the DNA TGTGCCAGCAGTCCGCGGACAGGGAGCAATCAGCCCCAGCATTTT. This gives the protein CASSPRTGSNQPQHF.

The chain employs TRBV5-6 and TRBJ2-2; 7 bases match TRBD1. Trimming cost V 2 bases and J 2 bases; bases outside gene matches: 6. CDR3 length equals 16 residues. Germline V gene data show CDR1 as SGHDT and CDR2 as YYEEEE. CDR3 in DNA: TGTGCCAGCAGCTTAACCGGGACAGAAAACACCGGGGAGCTGTTTTTT. Translation: CASSLTGTENTGELFF.

The CDR3 nucleotides read TGCAGCGTTGGACTCAGGGTATCGGTTGAAGAGACCCAGTACTTC. It encodes CSVGLRVSVEETQYF. The rearrangement links TRBV29-1 to TRBJ2-5; possible D gene TRBD1, 5 bases. Germline CDR1 SQVTM, CDR2 ANQGSEA. CDR3 length: 15 residues. Trimming cost V 4 bases and J 3 bases, with 18 bases left between them.

This chain joins TRBV11-2 and TRBJ2-3; D call uncertain. The CDR3 has 16 amino acids. In germline, CDR1 is SGHAT, CDR2 FQNNGV. V lost 3 bases and J lost 6, with 19 bases in between. The CDR3 here is CASSFSSGFDSDTQYF. CDR3 DNA sequence: TGTGCCAGCAGCTTTAGTTCGGGTTTCGACTCGGATACGCAGTATTTT.

This rearrangement joins TRBV4-1 to TRBJ1-1; D perhaps matches TRBD1 (6 bases). The CDR3 runs 15 residues. CDR1 is MGHRA, CDR2 YSYEKL, per germline. The V end was cut by 0 bases, the J end by 2 bases, with 10 bases between. The CDR3 protein is CASSQDEGQNTEAFF. CDR3 sequence (DNA): TGCGCCAGCAGCCAAGATGAGGGACAAAACACTGAAGCTTTCTTT.

This clone was detected only a few times. In DNA form, the CDR3 reads TGTGCCAGCAGTTTCCAGGGCTTTGAGCAGTTCTTC. Translated: CASSFQGFEQFF. The genes are TRBV27 and TRBJ2-1, with a possible D match to TRBD1 (5 bases). Germline V gene data show CDR1 as MNHEY and CDR2 as SMNVEV (reference sequence). The V gene lost 3 bases and the J gene lost 9 bases, with 9 bases spanning the gap. The CDR3 sequence is 12 residues long.

The chain recombines TRBV6-5 with TRBJ2-1; TRBD2 matches 7 bases. There are 12 residues in the CDR3. Germline lookup yields CDR1 MNHEY and CDR2 SVGAGI. Trimming cost V 8 bases and J 5 bases; bases outside gene matches: 3. The CDR3 protein is CASGGLDNEQFF. Written as DNA, the CDR3 is TGTGCCAGCGGAGGACTAGACAATGAGCAGTTCTTC.

V is TRBV18 and J is TRBJ2-3, with TRBD2 matching over 9 bases. This CDR3 comprises 16 residues. Germline-derived CDR1 and CDR2 are KGHSH and LQKENI. V lost 3 bases, J lost 1 base, and 5 bases stayed unmatched. The CDR3 sequence is CASSPRIAGGTDTQYF. In DNA, the CDR3 is TGTGCCAGCTCACCGCGAATAGCGGGGGGCACAGATACGCAGTATTTT.

The rearrangement joins TRBV7-9 to TRBJ1-1; 9 nucleotides line up with TRBD1. CDR1 and CDR2 from the germline V gene are SEHNR and FQNEAQ (reference sequence). The trim removed 11 bases at V and 4 bases at J, leaving 11 bases unmatched. The length of the CDR3 is 14 residues. The CDR3 DNA follows: TGTGCCGGAGCTAACACAGGGGGCATCACTGAAGCTTTCTTT. It encodes CAGANTGGITEAFF. Full variable domain (outside the CDR3, taken from reference TRBV7-9 and TRBJ1-1): DTGVSQNPRHKITKRGQNVTFRCDPISEHNRLYWYRQTLGQGPEFLTYFQNEAQLEKSRLLSDRFSAERPKGSFSTLEIQRTEQGDSAMYLCAGANTGGITEAFFGQGTRLTVV.

The gene calls are TRBV19 and TRBJ1-1; TRBD1 aligns across 8 bases. In germline, CDR1 is LNHDA, CDR2 SQIVND (reference sequence). CDR3 length: 13 amino acids. Germline trimming cut 5 bases from V and 3 bases from J; bases unmatched to any gene: 2. The CDR3 sequence is CASSLTGDTEAFF. The CDR3 nucleotides read TGTGCCAGTAGTCTGACAGGGGACACTGAAGCTTTCTTT.

The V call is TRBV18, the J call TRBJ2-2, with no clear D. This CDR3 is built from 13 residues. V lost 0 bases, J lost 4 bases, and 3 bases lay in between. Per the germline V gene, CDR1 is KGHSH and CDR2 is LQKENI. The CDR3 nucleotides are TGTGCCAGCTCACCACCGAGCACCGGGGAGCTGTTTTTT. It yields the protein CASSPPSTGELFF.

The chain has TRBV2 and TRBJ1-3; no reliable D call. Germline CDR1 is SNHLY and CDR2 is FYNNEI. Trimming left V 9 bases short and J 0 bases short, with 18 bases between. The CDR3 is 16 amino acids. CDR3 DNA sequence: TGTGCCAGTAGCCGGGAGGGTCTCCCCTCTGGAAACACCATATATTTT. Translating gives CASSREGLPSGNTIYF. Full variable domain (outside the CDR3, taken from reference TRBV2 and TRBJ1-3): EPEVTQTPSHQVTQMGQEVILRCVPISNHLYFYWYRQILGQKVEFLVSFYNNEISEKSEIFDDQFSVERPDGSNFTLKIRSTKLEDSAMYFCASSREGLPSGNTIYFGEGSWLTVV.

The V call is TRBV4-1, the J call TRBJ2-2; TRBD2 matches at 11 bases. The trim removed 4 bases at V and 4 bases at J, leaving 5 bases unmatched. Per germline, CDR1 MGHRA and CDR2 YSYEKL. The CDR3 loop spans 16 amino acids. The CDR3 DNA sequence: TGCGCCAGCAGCCGCCAGACTAGCGGGACCACCGGGGAGCTGTTTTTT. Translation: CASSRQTSGTTGELFF.